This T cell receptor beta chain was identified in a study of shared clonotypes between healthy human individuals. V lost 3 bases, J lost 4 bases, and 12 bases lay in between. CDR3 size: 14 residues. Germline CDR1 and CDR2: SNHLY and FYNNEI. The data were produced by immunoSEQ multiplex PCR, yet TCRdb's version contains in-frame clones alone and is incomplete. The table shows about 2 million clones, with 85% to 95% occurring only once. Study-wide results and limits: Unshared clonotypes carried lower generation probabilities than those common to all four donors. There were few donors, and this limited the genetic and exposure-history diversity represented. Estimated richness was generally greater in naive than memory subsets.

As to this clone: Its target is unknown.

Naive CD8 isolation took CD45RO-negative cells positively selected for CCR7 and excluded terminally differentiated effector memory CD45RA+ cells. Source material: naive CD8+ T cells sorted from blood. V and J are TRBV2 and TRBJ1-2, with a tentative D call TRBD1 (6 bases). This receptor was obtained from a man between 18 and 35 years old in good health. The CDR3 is CASSDWTEGYGYTF. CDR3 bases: TGTGCCAGCAGTGACTGGACAGAAGGCTATGGCTACACCTTC.